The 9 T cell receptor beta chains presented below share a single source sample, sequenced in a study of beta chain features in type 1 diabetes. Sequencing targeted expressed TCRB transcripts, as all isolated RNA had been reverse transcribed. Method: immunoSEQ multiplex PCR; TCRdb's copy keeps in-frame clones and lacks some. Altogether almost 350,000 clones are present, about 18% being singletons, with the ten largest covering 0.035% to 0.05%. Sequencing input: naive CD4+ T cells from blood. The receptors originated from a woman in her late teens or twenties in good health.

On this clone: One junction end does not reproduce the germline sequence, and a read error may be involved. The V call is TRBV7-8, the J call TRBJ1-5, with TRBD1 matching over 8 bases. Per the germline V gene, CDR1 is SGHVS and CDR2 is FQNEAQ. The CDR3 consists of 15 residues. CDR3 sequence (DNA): TGTGCCAGCAGCTTAGGACCAGGGGGCAACCAGCCCCAGCATTTT. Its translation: CASSLGPGGNQPQHF.

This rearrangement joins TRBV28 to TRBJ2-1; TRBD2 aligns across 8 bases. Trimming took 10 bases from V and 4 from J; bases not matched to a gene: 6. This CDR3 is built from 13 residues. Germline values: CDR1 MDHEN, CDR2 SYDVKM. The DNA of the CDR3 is TGTGCCACCGATTCGGGAGGGTACAATGAGCAGTTCTTC. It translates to CATDSGGYNEQFF.

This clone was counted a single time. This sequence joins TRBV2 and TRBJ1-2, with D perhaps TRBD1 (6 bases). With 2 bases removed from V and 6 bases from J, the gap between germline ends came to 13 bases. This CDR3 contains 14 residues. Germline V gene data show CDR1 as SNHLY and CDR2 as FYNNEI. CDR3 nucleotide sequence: TGTGCCAGCAGTGAACAGGGGAAGTTGAATGGCTACACCTTC. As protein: CASSEQGKLNGYTF.

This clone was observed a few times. This chain's CDR3 is CAWAGTENSPLHF. CDR3 coding DNA: TGTGCCTGGGCCGGGACAGAAAATTCACCCCTCCACTTT. This sequence joins TRBV30 and TRBJ1-6; 7 nucleotides match TRBD1. CDR1 is GTSNPN and CDR2 is SVGIG in the germline V gene (reference sequence). J lost 7 bases, V lost 5 bases, and 5 bases had no gene match. This CDR3 has 13 residues.

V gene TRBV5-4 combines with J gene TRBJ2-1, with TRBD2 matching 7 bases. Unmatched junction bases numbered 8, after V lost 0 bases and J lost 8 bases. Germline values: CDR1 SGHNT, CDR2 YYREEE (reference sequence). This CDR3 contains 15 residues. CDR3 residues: CASSLEDRGGDEQFF. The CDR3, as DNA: TGTGCCAGCAGCTTGGAAGACCGGGGAGGGGATGAGCAGTTCTTC.

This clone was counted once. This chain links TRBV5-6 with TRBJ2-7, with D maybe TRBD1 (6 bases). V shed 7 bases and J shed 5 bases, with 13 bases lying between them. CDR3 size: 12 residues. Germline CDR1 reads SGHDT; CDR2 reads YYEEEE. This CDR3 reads CASRIQGDEQYF. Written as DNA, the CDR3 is TGTGCCAGCCGAATACAGGGCGACGAGCAGTACTTC.

The CDR3 nucleotides are TGTGCCAGCAGCTTCAAGACAGGCTACGAGCAGTACTTC. Its protein is CASSFKTGYEQYF. The chain carries TRBV5-4 and TRBJ2-7; possibly TRBD1 for D (6 bases). The CDR3 length is 13 residues. The V end lost 2 bases, the J end lost 3 bases, and 9 bases lay between the germline ends. Germline CDR1 is SGHNT and CDR2 is YYREEE (reference sequence).

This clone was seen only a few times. This chain's CDR3 is CASRQATDTQYF. In DNA form, the CDR3 reads TGTGCCAGCAGACAGGCTACAGATACGCAGTATTTT. V gene TRBV2 combines with J gene TRBJ2-3, with D possibly TRBD1 on 5 matching bases. The CDR3 contains 12 residues. Germline lookup yields CDR1 SNHLY and CDR2 FYNNEI. Trimming removed 6 bases from V and 3 bases from J, with 7 bases in between.

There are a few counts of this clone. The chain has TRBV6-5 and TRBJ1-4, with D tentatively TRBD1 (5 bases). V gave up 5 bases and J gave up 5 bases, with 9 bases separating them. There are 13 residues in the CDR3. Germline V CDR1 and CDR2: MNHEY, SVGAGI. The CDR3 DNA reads TGTGCCAGCAGTCCGACAGTGAATGAAAAACTGTTTTTT. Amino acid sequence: CASSPTVNEKLFF.